Below, one T cell receptor beta chain is given with its context. The time point here: week 3, after first cycle of checkpoint inhibitor. CDR1 is MDHEN and CDR2 is SYDVKM in the germline V gene. V was shortened by 4 bases and J by 1 base, with 9 bases between the two germline ends. The CDR3 sequence is 14 residues long. Profiling relied on immunoSEQ multiplex PCR, and the TCRdb table lists in-frame clones only, not all of them. Of over 15,000 clones listed, nearly 90% are singletons. This sample was taken from a study of blood T cell dynamics during melanoma immunotherapy. V is TRBV28 and J is TRBJ2-3; a weak D match, TRBD2 (5 bases). Sample: blood, taken from a patient treated with checkpoint blockade. This receptor was taken from a human donor with melanoma. The CDR3 bases are TGTGCCAGCAGTTATATCGGGGGCACAGATACGCAGTATTTT. Its protein is CASSYIGGTDTQYF.